This T cell receptor (beta chain) is drawn from a study of blood T cell repertoires in COVID-19. Study-level background: Donors in the United States, Italy and Spain gave samples during acute or convalescent COVID-19. T cells, B-cell-depleted T cells, or PBMCs provided the cDNA or gDNA that served as material.

This CDR3 comprises 15 residues. Between the trimmed V and J ends, which lost 2 bases and 0 bases, there was a span of 11 bases. Germline loops: CDR1 GTSNPN, CDR2 SVGIG (reference sequence). Original processing notes: Reference gene primer amplification yielded estimated nucleated cell counts. Using immunoSEQ multiplex PCR, the repertoire was profiled, and TCRdb retains in-frame clones only, with some absent. V and J calls plus clone size are reproduced from that table; the DNA served to infer D and trimming. The data hold about 190,000 clones, with roughly nine tenths observed a single time. The chain uses TRBV30 and TRBJ1-5; weak D call: TRBD1 (5 bases). The sample consisted of peripheral blood. The clonotype comes from a man aged 55 to 70 with active or convalescent COVID-19. CDR3 loop: CAWSTGEYSNQPQHF. The CDR3 DNA sequence: TGTGCCTGGAGTACAGGCGAGTATAGCAATCAGCCCCAGCATTTT.